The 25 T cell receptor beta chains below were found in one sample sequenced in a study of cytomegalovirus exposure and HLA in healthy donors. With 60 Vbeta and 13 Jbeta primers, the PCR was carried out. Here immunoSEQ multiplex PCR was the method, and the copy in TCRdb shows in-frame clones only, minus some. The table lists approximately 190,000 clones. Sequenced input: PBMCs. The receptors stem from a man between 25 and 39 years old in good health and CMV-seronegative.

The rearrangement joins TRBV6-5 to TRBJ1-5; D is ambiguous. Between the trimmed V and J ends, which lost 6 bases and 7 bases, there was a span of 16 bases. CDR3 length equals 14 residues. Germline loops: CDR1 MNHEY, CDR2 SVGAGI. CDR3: CASSLERASQPQHF. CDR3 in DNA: TGTGCCAGCAGCCTTGAGAGGGCGTCCCAGCCCCAGCATTTT.

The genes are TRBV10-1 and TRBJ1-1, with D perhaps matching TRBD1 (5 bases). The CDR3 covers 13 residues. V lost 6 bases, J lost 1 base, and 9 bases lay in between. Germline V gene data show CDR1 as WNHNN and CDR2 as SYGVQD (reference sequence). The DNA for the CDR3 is TGCGCCAGCAGAGCCGGACAGAACACTGAAGCTTTCTTT. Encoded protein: CASRAGQNTEAFF.

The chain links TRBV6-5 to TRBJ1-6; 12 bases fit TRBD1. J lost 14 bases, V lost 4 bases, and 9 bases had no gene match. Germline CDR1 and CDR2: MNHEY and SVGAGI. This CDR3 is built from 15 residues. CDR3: CASSSTGTGGGSLHF. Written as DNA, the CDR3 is TGTGCCAGCAGTTCTACCGGGACAGGGGGCGGTTCCCTCCACTTT.

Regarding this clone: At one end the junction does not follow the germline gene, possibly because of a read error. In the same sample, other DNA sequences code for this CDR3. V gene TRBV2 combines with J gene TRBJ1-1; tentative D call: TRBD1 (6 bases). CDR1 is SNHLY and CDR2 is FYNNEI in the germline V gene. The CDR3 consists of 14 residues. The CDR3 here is CASSPGHLNTEAFF. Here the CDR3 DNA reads TGTGCCAGCAGTCCGGGACACCTAAACACTGAGGCTTTCTTT.

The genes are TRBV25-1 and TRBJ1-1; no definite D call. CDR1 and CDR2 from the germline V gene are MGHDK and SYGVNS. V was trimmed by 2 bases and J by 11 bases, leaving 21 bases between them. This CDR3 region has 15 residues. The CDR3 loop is CASSEERAGPPAAFF. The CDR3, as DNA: TGTGCCAGCAGTGAAGAGAGGGCAGGCCCGCCGGCGGCTTTCTTT.

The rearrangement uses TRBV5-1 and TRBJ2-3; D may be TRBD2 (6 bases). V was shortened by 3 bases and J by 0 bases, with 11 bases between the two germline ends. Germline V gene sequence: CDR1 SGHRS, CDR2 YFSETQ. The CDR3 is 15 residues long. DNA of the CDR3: TGCGCCAGCAGCTCAACCGGGACTAGCACAGATACGCAGTATTTT. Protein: CASSSTGTSTDTQYF.

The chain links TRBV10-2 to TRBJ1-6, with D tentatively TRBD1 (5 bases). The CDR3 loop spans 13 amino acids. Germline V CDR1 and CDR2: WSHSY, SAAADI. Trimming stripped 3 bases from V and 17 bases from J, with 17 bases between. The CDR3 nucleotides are TGCGCCAGCAGTGACGGAGGGGTAAAATCCTTCCACTTT. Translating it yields CASSDGGVKSFHF.

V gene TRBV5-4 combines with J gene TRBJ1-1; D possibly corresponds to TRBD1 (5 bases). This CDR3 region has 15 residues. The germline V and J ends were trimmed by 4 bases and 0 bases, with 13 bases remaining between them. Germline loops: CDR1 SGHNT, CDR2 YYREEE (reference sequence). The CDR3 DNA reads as TGTGCCAGCAGCCACGGAGGGACGGTGAACACTGAAGCTTTCTTT. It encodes CASSHGGTVNTEAFF.

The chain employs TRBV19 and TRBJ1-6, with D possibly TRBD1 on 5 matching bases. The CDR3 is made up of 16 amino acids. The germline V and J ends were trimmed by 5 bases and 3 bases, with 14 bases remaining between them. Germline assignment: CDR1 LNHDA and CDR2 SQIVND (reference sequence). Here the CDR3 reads CASSLTGGVYNSPLHF. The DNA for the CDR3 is TGTGCCAGTAGTCTCACTGGAGGGGTCTATAATTCACCCCTCCACTTT.

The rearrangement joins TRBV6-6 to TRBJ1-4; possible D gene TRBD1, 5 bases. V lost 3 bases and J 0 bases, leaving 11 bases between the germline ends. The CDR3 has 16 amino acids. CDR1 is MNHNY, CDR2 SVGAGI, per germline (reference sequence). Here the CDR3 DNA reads TGTGCCAGCAGTTATAGAAGGGGCGCAACTAATGAAAAACTGTTTTTT. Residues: CASSYRRGATNEKLFF.

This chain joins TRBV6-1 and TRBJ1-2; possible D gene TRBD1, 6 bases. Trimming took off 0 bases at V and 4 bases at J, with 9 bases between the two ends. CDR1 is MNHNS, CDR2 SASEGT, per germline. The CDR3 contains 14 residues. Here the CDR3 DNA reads TGTGCCAGCAGTGAAGCGGGGGGGGCCTATGGCTACACCTTC. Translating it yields CASSEAGGAYGYTF.

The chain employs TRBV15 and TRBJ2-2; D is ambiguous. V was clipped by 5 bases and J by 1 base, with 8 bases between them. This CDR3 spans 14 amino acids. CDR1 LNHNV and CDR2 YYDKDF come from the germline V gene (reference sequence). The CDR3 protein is CATSFAVNTGELFF. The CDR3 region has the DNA TGTGCCACCAGCTTTGCGGTGAACACCGGGGAGCTGTTTTTT.

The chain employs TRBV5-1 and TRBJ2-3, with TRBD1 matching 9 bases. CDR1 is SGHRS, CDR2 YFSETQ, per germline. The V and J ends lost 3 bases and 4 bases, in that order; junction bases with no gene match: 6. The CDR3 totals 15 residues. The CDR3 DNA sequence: TGCGCCAGCAGCTCTGGGGACAGGGACGCAGATACGCAGTATTTT. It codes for CASSSGDRDADTQYF.

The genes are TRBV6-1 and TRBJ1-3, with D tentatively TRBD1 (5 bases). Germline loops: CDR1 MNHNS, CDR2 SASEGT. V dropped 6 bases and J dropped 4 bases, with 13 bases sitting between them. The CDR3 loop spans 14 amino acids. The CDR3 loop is CASSKGLKGNTIYF. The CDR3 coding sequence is TGTGCCAGCAGCAAGGGGTTGAAGGGAAACACCATATATTTT.

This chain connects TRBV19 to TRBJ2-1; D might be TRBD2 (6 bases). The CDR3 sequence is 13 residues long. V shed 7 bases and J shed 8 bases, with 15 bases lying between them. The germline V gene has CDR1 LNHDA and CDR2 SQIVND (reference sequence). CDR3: CASTLSPGDEQFF. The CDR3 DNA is TGTGCCAGTACTCTGTCCCCGGGGGATGAGCAGTTCTTC.

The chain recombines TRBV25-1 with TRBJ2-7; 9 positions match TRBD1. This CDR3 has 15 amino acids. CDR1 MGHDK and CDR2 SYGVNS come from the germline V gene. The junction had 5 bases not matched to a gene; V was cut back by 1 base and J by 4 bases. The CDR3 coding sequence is TGTGCCAGCAGTGAATCAAACAGGGGGCGATACGAGCAGTACTTC. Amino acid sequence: CASSESNRGRYEQYF.

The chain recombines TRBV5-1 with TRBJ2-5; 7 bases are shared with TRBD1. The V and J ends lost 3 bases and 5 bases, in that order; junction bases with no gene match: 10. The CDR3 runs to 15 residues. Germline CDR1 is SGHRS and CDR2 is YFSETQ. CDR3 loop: CASSSQGSLGETQYF. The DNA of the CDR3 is TGCGCCAGCAGCTCACAGGGGTCTCTCGGGGAGACCCAGTACTTC.

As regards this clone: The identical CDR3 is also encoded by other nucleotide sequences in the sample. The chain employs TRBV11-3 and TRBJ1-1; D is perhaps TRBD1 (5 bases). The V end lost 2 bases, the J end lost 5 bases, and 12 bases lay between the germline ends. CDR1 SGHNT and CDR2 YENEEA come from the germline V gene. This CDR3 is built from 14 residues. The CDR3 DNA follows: TGTGCCAGCAGCTTAAGGCAGGGAGGAACTGAAGCTTTCTTT. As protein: CASSLRQGGTEAFF.

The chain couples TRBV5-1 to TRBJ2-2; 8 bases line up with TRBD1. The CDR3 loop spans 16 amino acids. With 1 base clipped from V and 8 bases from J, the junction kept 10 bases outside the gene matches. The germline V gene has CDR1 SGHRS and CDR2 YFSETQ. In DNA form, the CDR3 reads TGCGCCAGCAGCTTGAACCAGGGGGCCTCCATGGGGGAGCTGTTTTTT. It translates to CASSLNQGASMGELFF.

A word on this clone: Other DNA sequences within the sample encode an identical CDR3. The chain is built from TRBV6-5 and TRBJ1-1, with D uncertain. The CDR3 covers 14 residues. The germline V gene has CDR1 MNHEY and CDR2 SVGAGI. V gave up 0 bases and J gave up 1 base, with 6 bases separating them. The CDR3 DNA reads TGTGCCAGCAGTTACTCCGAGGGGAACACTGAAGCTTTCTTT. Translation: CASSYSEGNTEAFF.

The CDR3 sequence: CAISRDPPGNEQFF. The CDR3 DNA is TGTGCCATCAGCCGGGATCCCCCGGGGAATGAGCAGTTCTTC. This chain joins TRBV10-3 and TRBJ2-1, with TRBD2 as a possible D gene (5 bases). V was cut by 6 bases and J by 7 bases, with 16 bases left in between. Looked up from germline, CDR1 is ENHRY and CDR2 is SYGVKD. The CDR3 loop spans 14 amino acids.

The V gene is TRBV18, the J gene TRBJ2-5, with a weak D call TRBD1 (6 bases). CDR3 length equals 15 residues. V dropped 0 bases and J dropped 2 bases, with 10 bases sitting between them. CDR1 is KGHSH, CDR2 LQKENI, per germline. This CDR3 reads CASSPPTGWQETQYF. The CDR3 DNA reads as TGTGCCAGCTCACCACCAACAGGGTGGCAAGAGACCCAGTACTTC.

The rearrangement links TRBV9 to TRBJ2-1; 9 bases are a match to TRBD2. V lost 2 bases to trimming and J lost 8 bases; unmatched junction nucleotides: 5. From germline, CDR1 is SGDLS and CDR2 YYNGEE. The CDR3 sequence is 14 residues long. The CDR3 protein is CASSVSGSIDEQFF. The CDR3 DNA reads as TGTGCCAGCAGCGTTAGCGGGAGTATCGATGAGCAGTTCTTC.

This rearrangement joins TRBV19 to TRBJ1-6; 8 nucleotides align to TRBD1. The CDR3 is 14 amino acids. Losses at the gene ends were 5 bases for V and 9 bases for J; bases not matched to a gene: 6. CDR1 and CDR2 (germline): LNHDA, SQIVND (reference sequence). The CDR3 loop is CASSSRGQSSPLHF. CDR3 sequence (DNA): TGTGCCAGTAGTTCCAGGGGGCAATCTTCACCCCTCCACTTT.

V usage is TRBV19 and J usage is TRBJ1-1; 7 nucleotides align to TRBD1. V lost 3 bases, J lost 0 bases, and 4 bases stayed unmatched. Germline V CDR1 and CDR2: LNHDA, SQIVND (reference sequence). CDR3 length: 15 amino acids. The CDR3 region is CASSIWTGMNTEAFF. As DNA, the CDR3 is TGTGCCAGTAGTATCTGGACAGGTATGAACACTGAAGCTTTCTTT.